This TCR beta chain is drawn from a study of T cells in Graves' hyperthyroidism and ophthalmopathy. Amplification of TCR beta CDR3 regions used RNA as the template. The HTBI primer set was used in a first-round RT-PCR of the TCR CDR3. TCRdb independently ran MiXCR on the multiplex PCR reads; one entry per CDR3 protein. Of about 840,000 distinct CDR3 sequences in the sample, roughly 40% were seen once. V was shortened by 4 bases and J by 2 bases, with 11 bases between the two germline ends. Germline values: CDR1 ENHRY, CDR2 SYGVKD. The length of the CDR3 is 14 residues. This clonotype was seen many times. Its target is not known. Notes on the study in general: Patients with ophthalmopathy were separated from those with stable hyperthyroidism by a 13 V-J model. It was a median 6.5 months before onset that the model predicted ophthalmopathy.

The rearrangement uses TRBV10-3 and TRBJ2-5, with unresolved D. The source of this sequence is a man aged 18 to 29 with Graves' hyperthyroidism. The specimen sequenced was blood. DNA of the CDR3: TGTGCCATCAGTGCGACGACCTCGCAAGAGACCCAGTACTTC. Translating it yields CAISATTSQETQYF.